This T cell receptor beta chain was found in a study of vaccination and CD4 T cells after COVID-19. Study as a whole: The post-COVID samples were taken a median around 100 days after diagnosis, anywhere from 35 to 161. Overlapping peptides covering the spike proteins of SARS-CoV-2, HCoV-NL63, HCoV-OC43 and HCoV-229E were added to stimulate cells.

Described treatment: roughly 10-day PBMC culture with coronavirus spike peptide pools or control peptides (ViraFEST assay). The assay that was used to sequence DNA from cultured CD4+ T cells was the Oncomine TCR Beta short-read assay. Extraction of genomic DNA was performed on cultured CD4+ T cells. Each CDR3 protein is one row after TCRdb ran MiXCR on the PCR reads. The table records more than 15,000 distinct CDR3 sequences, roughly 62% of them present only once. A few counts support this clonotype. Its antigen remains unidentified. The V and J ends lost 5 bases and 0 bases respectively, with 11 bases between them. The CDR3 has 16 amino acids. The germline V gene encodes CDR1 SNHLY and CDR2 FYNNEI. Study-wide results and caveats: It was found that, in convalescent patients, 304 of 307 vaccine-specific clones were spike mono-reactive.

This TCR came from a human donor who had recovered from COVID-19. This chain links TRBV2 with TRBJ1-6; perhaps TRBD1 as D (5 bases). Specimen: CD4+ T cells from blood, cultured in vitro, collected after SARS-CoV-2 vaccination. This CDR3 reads CASSFTRGSYNSPLHF. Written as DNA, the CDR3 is TGTGCCAGCAGTTTCACGAGGGGCTCCTATAATTCACCCCTCCACTTT.